This T cell receptor beta chain was sequenced in a study of immune evolution from preneoplasia to lung adenocarcinoma. Notes on this clone: Its antigen is not known.

Germline CDR1 SQVTM, CDR2 ANQGSEA. CDR3 length: 12 amino acids. Trimming left V 0 bases short and J 4 bases short, with 6 bases between. Patient tissue came from resections in Japan or China, 2014–2017. Two lung cancer pathologists independently confirmed each histologic diagnosis. After pathologic assessment, macro-dissection selected premalignant or tumor cells for extraction. Study outcomes and limitations: Top clone frequencies peaked in normal lung, apparently declining through invasive adenocarcinoma.

Produced via immunoSEQ multiplex PCR; TCRdb's table is partial and in-frame only. In the table there are approximately 10,000 clones, 70% to 80% of which are singletons. The TCR comes from a person aged 60-79 years with lung adenocarcinoma. Material: FFPE lung adenocarcinoma in situ tissue. The chain combines TRBV29-1 with TRBJ1-2; D gene unclear. CDR3 bases: TGCAGCGTTGAAGAATTCAGCTATGGCTACACCTTC. As protein: CSVEEFSYGYTF.